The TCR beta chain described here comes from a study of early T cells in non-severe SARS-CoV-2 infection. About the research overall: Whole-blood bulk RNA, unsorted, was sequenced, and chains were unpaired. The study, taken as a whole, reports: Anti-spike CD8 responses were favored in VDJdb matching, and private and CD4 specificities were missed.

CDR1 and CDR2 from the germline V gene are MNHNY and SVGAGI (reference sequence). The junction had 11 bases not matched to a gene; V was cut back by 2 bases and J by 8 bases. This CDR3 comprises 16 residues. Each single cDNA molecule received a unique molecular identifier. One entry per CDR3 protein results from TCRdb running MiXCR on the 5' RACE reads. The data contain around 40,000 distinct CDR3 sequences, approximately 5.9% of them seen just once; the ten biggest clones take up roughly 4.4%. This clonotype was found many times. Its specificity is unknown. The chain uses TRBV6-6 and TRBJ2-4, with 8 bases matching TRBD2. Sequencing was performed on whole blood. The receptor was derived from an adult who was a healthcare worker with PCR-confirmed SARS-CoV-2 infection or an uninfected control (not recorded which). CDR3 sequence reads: CASSYPASGSSDIQYF. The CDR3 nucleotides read TGTGCCAGCAGTTACCCCGCCAGCGGGAGTTCGGACATTCAGTACTTC.